The rows below give T cell receptor beta chains drawn from one sample of a study of T-cell reconstitution after alpha-beta-depleted transplantation in children. TCRdb processed the PCR reads anew with MiXCR; each CDR3 protein has one entry. The sample comprises a few hundred thousand distinct CDR3 sequences, 27% of which are singletons, and about 35% rests with the top ten. The sample here was PBMCs, taken before TCRalphabeta/CD19-depleted stem cell transplant. The receptors stem from a boy under two years old with Wiskott-Aldrich syndrome, due to receive a stem cell transplant. Both conserved end residues are part of each CDR3. The order of the fields is V gene, CDR3 protein.

TRBV28,CASISSGGAGELFF
TRBV24-1,CATSDPDKDQETQYF
TRBV15,CATSRDGLSYEQYF
TRBV20-1,CSARSPRMNTEAFF
TRBV10-3,CAISDGSRSYNEQFF
TRBV5-1,CASSPVRGRANEQFF
TRBV15,CATSRGSSVGNIQYF
TRBV4-2,CASSPALAGGNYEQYF
TRBV14,CASSRRVAGVPYNEQFF
TRBV13,CASSGSGGPGKQYF
TRBV5-1,CASSAGTSGAYEQYF
TRBV11-1,CASIGQSMIKSSGANVLTF
TRBV20-1,CSARVPDRSSYEQYF
TRBV7-2,CASSLVGGQYEQYF
TRBV7-9,CASSFDRGSAETQYF
TRBV6-5,CASSYQVGIGQLYNEQFF
TRBV3-1,CASSGSGFADTQYF
TRBV20-1,CSARGQGLTNEKLFF
TRBV2,CASSEASGGHEQFF
TRBV5-1,CASSLGRNTEAFF
TRBV6-1,CARSGRGDTDTQYF
TRBV5-1,CASSLLLAASDEQFF
TRBV12-3/TRBV12-4,CASSHTSGTVHEQFF
TRBV5-5,CASSLGPRTSGQETQYF
TRBV20-1,CSARRPGLLSTDTQYF
TRBV5-1,CASRWDVQNIQYF
TRBV5-1,CASSFRPYTEAFF
TRBV11-1,CASSLGRLAGVGLANTGELFF
TRBV6-2/TRBV6-3,CASSSGQGPYNEQFF
TRBV5-1,CASNDIVTGGEQFF
TRBV5-4,CASSPPQGFQETQYF
TRBV12-3/TRBV12-4,CASSLNSGSGQETQYF
TRBV27,CASSTHRTGPWTEAFF